These 27 T cell receptor beta chains share one sample of origin, sequenced in a study of T cells in Graves' hyperthyroidism and ophthalmopathy. The investigators amplified TCR beta CDR3 regions from RNA transcripts. First-round RT-PCR with HTBI primers amplified the TCR CDR3 region. TCRdb fed the multiplex PCR reads into MiXCR, producing one record per CDR3 protein. The sample yields about 270,000 distinct CDR3 sequences, approximately 14% seen once. The specimen sequenced was blood. The source of these receptors is a woman between 50 and 59 years old with Graves' hyperthyroidism that later progressed to Graves' ophthalmopathy.

This clonotype was counted ten times or more. The chain couples TRBV6-1 to TRBJ1-1; D not resolved. CDR1 is MNHNS, CDR2 SASEGT, per germline. The CDR3 has 15 amino acids. Deletions cut 3 bases from V and 1 base from J, with 12 bases between. The CDR3 nucleotides are TGTGCCAGCAGTGACACATACCTATCGAACACTGAAGCTTTCTTT. This gives the protein CASSDTYLSNTEAFF.

This clonotype was detected ten times or more. The chain carries TRBV27 and TRBJ2-1, with unresolved D. The CDR3 covers 15 residues. V lost 1 base and J lost 2, with 9 bases in between. Germline V gene sequence: CDR1 MNHEY, CDR2 SMNVEV (reference sequence). This CDR3 is CASSLFPGPYNEQFF. In DNA, the CDR3 is TGTGCCAGCAGTTTATTTCCCGGGCCCTACAATGAGCAGTTCTTC.

This clonotype was observed many times. The rearrangement uses TRBV30 and TRBJ1-4; TRBD1 agrees at 7 bases. Germline CDR1 reads GTSNPN; CDR2 reads SVGIG (reference sequence). This CDR3 spans 15 amino acids. The V and J ends lost 2 bases and 6 bases, in that order; junction bases with no gene match: 9. CDR3 sequence: CAWSRRGGGDEKLFF. The DNA for the CDR3 is TGTGCCTGGAGTCGAAGAGGAGGGGGCGATGAAAAACTGTTTTTT.

This clonotype has just a few counts. This could be a read error, since a much larger clone is one nucleotide away. This chain links TRBV28 with TRBJ2-1; D is unresolved. CDR1 and CDR2 (germline): MDHEN, SYDVKM. This CDR3 contains 15 residues. Trimming cost V 1 base and J 9 bases, with 16 bases left between them. The CDR3 DNA follows: TGTGCCAGCAGTTTATCGTATCATCGGCAATCTGAGCAGTTCTTC. Translating it yields CASSLSYHRQSEQFF.

The rearrangement links TRBV11-2 to TRBJ1-5; 11 bases match TRBD1. After removal of 1 base from V and 4 bases from J, the junction contained 6 bases not matched to a gene. The CDR3 totals 17 residues. Per germline, CDR1 SGHAT and CDR2 FQNNGV. The chain's CDR3 is CASSLVVGTGGNQPQHF. The DNA of the CDR3 is TGTGCCAGCAGCTTAGTTGTAGGGACAGGGGGAAATCAGCCCCAGCATTTT.

This clonotype was seen many times. The chain recombines TRBV14 with TRBJ2-2, with 11 bases identical to TRBD2. CDR1 and CDR2 from the germline V gene are SGHDN and FVKESK. V shed 2 bases and J 2 bases; nucleotides not matched to a gene: 1. The CDR3 runs 16 residues. This chain's CDR3 is CASSQLAGGNTGELFF. The DNA of the CDR3 is TGTGCCAGCAGCCAACTAGCGGGAGGTAACACCGGGGAGCTGTTTTTT.

Many counts were recorded for this clonotype. The chain carries TRBV10-1 and TRBJ2-7, with TRBD2 matching 10 bases. Germline assignment: CDR1 WNHNN and CDR2 SYGVQD (reference sequence). CDR3 length: 13 residues. V lost 5 bases, J lost 7 bases, and 5 bases stayed unmatched. The CDR3 reads CASSQREGGEQYF. The CDR3 DNA sequence: TGCGCCAGCAGTCAGCGGGAGGGCGGAGAGCAGTACTTC.

This clonotype was recorded many times. The chain has TRBV28 and TRBJ1-5; D unresolved. Trimming cost V 3 bases and J 5 bases, with 11 bases left between them. This CDR3 comprises 14 residues. The germline gives CDR1 MDHEN, CDR2 SYDVKM. The CDR3 sequence: CASSFVHYYQPQHF. The CDR3 DNA reads as TGTGCCAGCAGTTTTGTCCATTATTATCAGCCCCAGCATTTT.

This clonotype was counted between two and nine times. V usage is TRBV5-1 and J usage is TRBJ2-6; a possible D gene is TRBD2 (6 bases). The CDR3 length is 16 residues. V gave up 7 bases and J gave up 0 bases, with 14 bases separating them. The germline CDR1 and CDR2 sequences are SGHRS and YFSETQ. The CDR3 DNA sequence: TGCGCCAGCGAGGGCGGGATTCACTCTGGGGCCAACGTCCTGACTTTC. This gives the protein CASEGGIHSGANVLTF.

At least ten counts were recorded for this clonotype. V and J are TRBV24-1 and TRBJ2-2; D is perhaps TRBD2 (6 bases). Germline CDR1 is KGHDR and CDR2 is SFDVKD. The CDR3 is 17 residues long. Deletions cut 3 bases from V and 4 bases from J, with 17 bases between. The DNA for the CDR3 is TGTGCCACCAGTGATCGTGTGACGGGAGCCCTCACCGGGGAGCTGTTTTTT. It translates to CATSDRVTGALTGELFF.

This clonotype showed up many times. The chain carries TRBV15 and TRBJ1-5; 7 nucleotides align to TRBD1. Germline V lookup: CDR1 LNHNV, CDR2 YYDKDF (reference sequence). The V and J ends lost 2 bases and 6 bases, in that order; junction bases with no gene match: 7. The CDR3 extends over 15 amino acids. CDR3 DNA: TGTGCCACCAGCAGACCGACAGGGAGCGTTCAGCCCCAGCATTTT. Its protein product is CATSRPTGSVQPQHF.

Many counts were recorded for this clonotype. The chain joins TRBV28 to TRBJ2-7; TRBD2 might be the D (6 bases). Germline values: CDR1 MDHEN, CDR2 SYDVKM. Trimming removed 8 bases from V and 0 bases from J, with 14 bases in between. The CDR3 extends over 14 amino acids. CDR3 protein: CASYGGAGSYEQYF. CDR3 sequence (DNA): TGTGCCAGCTACGGAGGGGCGGGCTCCTACGAGCAGTACTTC.

This clonotype showed up many times. This chain links TRBV2 with TRBJ2-2; D unclear. Germline V gene data show CDR1 as SNHLY and CDR2 as FYNNEI. The CDR3 is made up of 14 amino acids. Trimming took off 8 bases at V and 2 bases at J, with 12 bases between the two ends. Here the CDR3 reads CASQSQVNTGELFF. The DNA of the CDR3 is TGTGCCAGCCAGAGCCAGGTTAACACCGGGGAGCTGTTTTTT.

This clonotype has at least ten counts. The chain has TRBV28 and TRBJ2-1, with TRBD2 matching 11 bases. This CDR3 contains 17 residues. Germline lookup yields CDR1 MDHEN and CDR2 SYDVKM. J lost 0 bases, V lost 5 bases, and 6 bases had no gene match. The CDR3 is CASSPGTSGLSYNEQFF. CDR3 nucleotides: TGTGCCAGCAGTCCCGGGACTAGCGGCCTCTCCTACAATGAGCAGTTCTTC.

This clonotype appeared a few times. The chain joins TRBV5-1 to TRBJ1-6, with a possible D match to TRBD1 (5 bases). With 1 base removed from V and 7 bases from J, the gap between germline ends came to 15 bases. This CDR3 is 16 amino acids long. From germline, CDR1 is SGHRS and CDR2 YFSETQ. The CDR3 loop reads CASSLLRGTTNSPLHF. The CDR3 DNA sequence: TGCGCCAGCAGCTTGCTTCGGGGGACTACCAATTCACCCCTCCACTTT.

The chain links TRBV10-3 to TRBJ2-7, with TRBD2 identical over 10 bases. Looked up from germline, CDR1 is ENHRY and CDR2 is SYGVKD. The CDR3 length is 12 residues. The trim removed 9 bases at V and 4 bases at J, leaving 3 bases unmatched. The CDR3 region is CAIGLAAYEQYF. The DNA of the CDR3 is TGTGCCATTGGACTAGCGGCTTACGAGCAGTACTTC.

The CDR3 reads CASSQEGRDNTDTQYF. The CDR3 region has the DNA TGCGCCAGCAGCCAAGAAGGTCGGGACAACACAGATACGCAGTATTTT. The chain uses TRBV4-1 and TRBJ2-3; possible D gene TRBD1, 6 bases. CDR1 is MGHRA and CDR2 is YSYEKL in the germline V gene. The CDR3 has 16 residues. With 0 bases removed from V and 2 bases from J, the gap between germline ends came to 12 bases.

This clonotype has just a few counts. A much larger clone differs from this one at a single base, so this may be a read error. The V and J genes are TRBV28 and TRBJ2-6; either TRBD1 or TRBD2 may fit D (6 bases each). CDR3 size: 16 residues. Germline V CDR1 and CDR2: MDHEN, SYDVKM. The CDR3: CASSRLGGSGANVPTF. The CDR3 DNA reads TGTGCCAGCAGCAGACTGGGGGGCTCTGGGGCCAACGTCCCGACTTTC. Drawing the rest from reference TRBV28 and TRBJ2-6, the complete variable domain is DVKVTQSSRYLVKRTGEKVFLECVQDMDHENMFWYRQDPGLGLRLIYFSYDVKMKEKGDIPEGYSVSREKKERFSLILESASTNQTSMYLCASSRLGGSGANVPTFGAGSRLTVL.

This clonotype has at least ten counts. The rearrangement links TRBV6-1 to TRBJ2-7; 8 nucleotides agree with TRBD1. Germline V gene lookup returns CDR1 MNHNS and CDR2 SASEGT. Trimming took 7 bases from V and 4 from J; bases not matched to a gene: 9. The CDR3 contains 14 residues. CDR3: CASNIQDRVYEQYF. Written as DNA, the CDR3 is TGTGCCAGCAACATACAGGACAGGGTTTACGAGCAGTACTTC.

This sequence joins TRBV19 and TRBJ2-1, with TRBD2 matching 8 bases. V shed 6 bases and J 10 bases; nucleotides not matched to a gene: 8. The CDR3 loop spans 13 amino acids. Germline V gene data show CDR1 as LNHDA and CDR2 as SQIVND (reference sequence). CDR3 coding DNA: TGTGCCAGTAGGGAAGCGGGAGTAGAGGAGCAGTTCTTC. Translated: CASREAGVEEQFF.

This chain links TRBV14 with TRBJ2-3, with a weak D call TRBD2 (6 bases). CDR1 is SGHDN, CDR2 FVKESK, per germline. The CDR3 runs to 19 residues. Trimming cost V 2 bases and J 1 base, with 22 bases left between them. In DNA form, the CDR3 reads TGTGCCAGCAGCCAACTTCCGGGCGGGATGGGCTCTCGCACAGATACGCAGTATTTT. Amino acid sequence: CASSQLPGGMGSRTDTQYF.

This clonotype was seen many times. This rearrangement joins TRBV27 to TRBJ1-1; no reliable D call. Trimming took 6 bases from V and 3 from J, leaving 20 bases between them. The CDR3 loop spans 16 amino acids. CDR1 and CDR2 from the germline V gene are MNHEY and SMNVEV (reference sequence). The CDR3 region is CASSEDATAMDTEAFF. The CDR3 DNA follows: TGTGCCAGCAGCGAGGACGCGACGGCCATGGACACTGAAGCTTTCTTT.

This clonotype has a count of ten or more. J is TRBJ1-1 and V is TRBV28; weak D call: TRBD1 (5 bases). Trimming removed 8 bases from V and 4 bases from J, with 20 bases in between. The CDR3 contains 15 residues. CDR1 MDHEN and CDR2 SYDVKM come from the germline V gene. The CDR3 spells CASDPVGGWTTEAFF. The CDR3 DNA sequence: TGTGCCAGCGACCCCGTGGGGGGGTGGACCACTGAAGCTTTCTTT.

This clonotype was counted ten times or more. V and J are TRBV2 and TRBJ1-2; 8 positions agree with TRBD1. Germline V gives CDR1 SNHLY, CDR2 FYNNEI. The CDR3 spans 13 residues. The CDR3 sequence: CVSTRDRIFGYTF. CDR3 DNA sequence: TGTGTCTCGACCCGGGACAGGATCTTTGGCTACACCTTC.

This clonotype has just a few counts. Possible read error: a much larger clone is one base away. V is TRBV2 and J is TRBJ2-2; TRBD1 agrees at 7 bases. This CDR3 has 14 amino acids. The V gene's germline CDR1 is SNHLY and CDR2 FYNNEI. For the CDR3, the DNA is TGTGCCAGCAGTGGGGACAGCCGGCCCGGGGAGCCGTTTTTT. Translating it yields CASSGDSRPGEPFF.

This clonotype was recorded at least ten times. The V and J genes are TRBV20-1 and TRBJ2-5, with 10 bases matching TRBD2. The CDR3 totals 16 residues. Unmatched junction bases numbered 14, after V lost 5 bases and J lost 5 bases. Germline loops: CDR1 DFQATT, CDR2 SNEGSKA (reference sequence). The CDR3 sequence: CSAPHSGRAYTETQYF. The CDR3 DNA is TGCAGTGCTCCCCACAGCGGGAGGGCCTATACCGAGACCCAGTACTTC.

This clonotype was detected many times. V gene TRBV20-1 combines with J gene TRBJ2-1, with D uncertain. Germline CDR1 and CDR2: DFQATT and SNEGSKA (reference sequence). This CDR3 contains 14 residues. Deletions cut 0 bases from V and 0 bases from J, with 6 bases between. CDR3 loop: CSARETSSYNEQFF. As DNA, the CDR3 is TGCAGTGCTAGAGAAACGAGCTCCTACAATGAGCAGTTCTTC.